The next 25 T cell receptor beta chains were all read from a single sample in a study of T cell changes during pregnancy in multiple sclerosis. Libraries were prepared by immunoSEQ multiplex PCR; TCRdb keeps only in-frame clonotypes and omits some of them. Found here are 55,000 to 85,000 clones, roughly 92% of them singletons; the top ten hold around 2%. The source material was peripheral blood, sampled in the second trimester of pregnancy. All receptors derive from a female donor with multiple sclerosis, enrolled in a pregnancy study.

V gene TRBV5-1 combines with J gene TRBJ1-2; D uncertain. Trimming pared 0 bases from V and 5 bases from J, leaving 8 bases between. Germline V CDR1 and CDR2: SGHRS, YFSETQ. This CDR3 comprises 13 residues. The CDR3 is CASSLALQYGYTF. CDR3 nucleotides: TGCGCCAGCAGCTTGGCCCTGCAGTATGGCTACACCTTC.

The chain joins TRBV5-6 to TRBJ1-4; D gene uncertain. Deletions cut 0 bases from V and 7 bases from J, with 10 bases between. CDR1 and CDR2 (germline): SGHDT, YYEEEE. The CDR3 spans 14 residues. DNA of the CDR3: TGTGCCAGCAGCTTGGACCCTCGGAGTGAAAAACTGTTTTTT. It codes for CASSLDPRSEKLFF.

This sequence joins TRBV15 and TRBJ2-1; possibly TRBD2 for D (6 bases). The V and J ends lost 3 bases and 0 bases respectively, with 6 bases between them. This CDR3 is 14 amino acids long. The germline V gene encodes CDR1 LNHNV and CDR2 YYDKDF (reference sequence). CDR3 in amino acids: CATSSGSSYNEQFF. CDR3 DNA: TGTGCCACCAGCAGCGGGAGCTCCTACAATGAGCAGTTCTTC.

This chain uses TRBV5-4 with TRBJ2-5; no definite D call. V lost 0 bases and J 0 bases, leaving 6 bases between the germline ends. Germline CDR1 is SGHNT and CDR2 is YYREEE (reference sequence). The CDR3 sequence is 14 residues long. The CDR3 here is CASSLELYQETQYF. As DNA, the CDR3 is TGTGCCAGCAGCTTGGAGCTGTACCAAGAGACCCAGTACTTC.

The chain links TRBV28 to TRBJ2-7; 9 bases align to TRBD1. The CDR3 totals 15 residues. The germline V gene encodes CDR1 MDHEN and CDR2 SYDVKM. Trimming removed 5 bases from V and 5 bases from J; junction bases left unmatched: 10. The CDR3 reads CASSDPGQGKDEQYF. The CDR3 DNA reads TGTGCCAGCAGTGATCCGGGACAGGGTAAGGACGAGCAGTACTTC.

J is TRBJ2-1 and V is TRBV4-3; D uncertain. The CDR3 consists of 14 residues. Trimming removed 1 base from V and 1 base from J, with 5 bases in between. Germline V gives CDR1 LGHNA, CDR2 YSLEER. This CDR3 is CASSQAASYNEQFF. The CDR3 nucleotides read TGCGCCAGCAGCCAAGCAGCGTCCTACAATGAGCAGTTCTTC.

The CDR3 region is CASSPSDRENYGYTF. CDR3 nucleotide sequence: TGTGCCAGCAGCCCAAGTGACAGGGAGAACTATGGCTACACCTTC. The V gene is TRBV4-2, the J gene TRBJ1-2, with 7 bases that match TRBD1. The CDR3 sequence is 15 residues long. Germline V gene data show CDR1 as LGHNA and CDR2 as YNFKEQ. V shed 4 bases, J shed 2 bases, and the junction held 7 bases outside the gene matches.

The rearrangement uses TRBV9 and TRBJ2-3; D is uncertain. The CDR3 is 14 amino acids. Between the trimmed V and J ends, which lost 0 bases and 2 bases, there was a span of 7 bases. Germline CDR1 and CDR2: SGDLS and YYNGEE. CDR3 protein: CASSVARNTDTQYF. DNA of the CDR3: TGTGCCAGCAGCGTAGCTAGGAACACAGATACGCAGTATTTT.

The V and J genes are TRBV4-2 and TRBJ2-7; D unresolved. The CDR3 covers 13 residues. Trimming stripped 1 base from V and 0 bases from J, with 4 bases between. Germline V CDR1 and CDR2: LGHNA, YNFKEQ. Here the CDR3 reads CASSQVDSYEQYF. The CDR3 nucleotides are TGTGCCAGCAGCCAAGTAGACTCCTACGAGCAGTACTTC.

This rearrangement joins TRBV15 to TRBJ1-1, with D possibly matching TRBD1 (5 bases). The V end was cut by 0 bases, the J end by 0 bases, with 8 bases between. This CDR3 spans 15 amino acids. CDR1 LNHNV and CDR2 YYDKDF come from the germline V gene (reference sequence). The CDR3 loop is CATSRDRALNTEAFF. The CDR3 coding sequence is TGTGCCACCAGCAGAGACAGGGCATTGAACACTGAAGCTTTCTTT.

CDR3 in DNA: TGTGCCAGCAGTTACCAAAAGGGGCCTGGGGCCAACGTCCTGACTTTC. It codes for CASSYQKGPGANVLTF. The chain has TRBV6-5 and TRBJ2-6, with D maybe TRBD1 (5 bases). This CDR3 has 16 residues. Trimming left V 2 bases short and J 2 bases short, with 10 bases between. The V gene's germline CDR1 is MNHEY and CDR2 SVGAGI.

J is TRBJ2-3 and V is TRBV5-4, with TRBD1 matching over 8 bases. Losses at the gene ends were 10 bases for V and 5 bases for J; bases not matched to a gene: 9. The CDR3 sequence is 13 residues long. CDR1 SGHNT and CDR2 YYREEE come from the germline V gene (reference sequence). CDR3 coding DNA: TGTGCCTACCCAGGGGGCCTGGGAGATACGCAGTATTTT. It encodes CAYPGGLGDTQYF.

The V gene is TRBV6-1, the J gene TRBJ2-5; D is unresolved. The CDR3 length is 13 residues. Germline-derived CDR1 and CDR2 are MNHNS and SASEGT. V shed 3 bases and J shed 0 bases, with 5 bases lying between them. CDR3 in amino acids: CASSDDNQETQYF. The CDR3 DNA reads TGTGCCAGCAGTGATGACAACCAAGAGACCCAGTACTTC.

This clone occurred once. This chain uses TRBV2 with TRBJ2-7, with 8 bases lining up with TRBD1. This CDR3 is 13 amino acids long. The V gene end was trimmed by 10 bases and the J gene end by 2 bases; junction bases not matched to a gene: 7. Germline V lookup: CDR1 SNHLY, CDR2 FYNNEI. DNA for the CDR3: TGTGCCACAAAAACAGGGGGAACCTACGAGCAGTACTTC. Its translation: CATKTGGTYEQYF.

J is TRBJ1-1 and V is TRBV14, with D perhaps matching TRBD1 (5 bases). Germline V gene lookup returns CDR1 SGHDN and CDR2 FVKESK. The CDR3 extends over 13 amino acids. Trimming left V 4 bases short and J 1 base short, with 7 bases between. CDR3 DNA sequence: TGTGCCAGCAGCCGAGACAGGAACACTGAAGCTTTCTTT. Translated: CASSRDRNTEAFF.

The chain uses TRBV4-3 and TRBJ2-7; a possible D gene is TRBD1 (7 bases). CDR3 length equals 18 residues. The V end was cut by 3 bases, the J end by 0 bases, with 21 bases between. The germline CDR1 and CDR2 sequences are LGHNA and YSLEER. This CDR3 is CASSQATGGQPNSYEQYF. CDR3 DNA: TGCGCCAGCAGCCAGGCGACCGGGGGACAGCCAAACTCCTACGAGCAGTACTTC.

The chain combines TRBV7-9 with TRBJ2-5; D is unresolved. Trimming cost V 4 bases and J 3 bases, with 3 bases left between them. Germline CDR1 reads SEHNR; CDR2 reads FQNEAQ (reference sequence). There are 11 residues in the CDR3. The CDR3 nucleotides are TGTGCCAGCAGCTCAGAAGAGACCCAGTACTTC. Amino acid sequence: CASSSEETQYF. The full variable domain, rest sourced from reference TRBV7-9 and TRBJ2-5, is DTGVSQNPRHKITKRGQNVTFRCDPISEHNRLYWYRQTLGQGPEFLTYFQNEAQLEKSRLLSDRFSAERPKGSFSTLEIQRTEQGDSAMYLCASSSEETQYFGPGTRLLVL.

The rearrangement joins TRBV5-6 to TRBJ2-5, with D possibly being TRBD1 (6 bases). Germline V gene lookup returns CDR1 SGHDT and CDR2 YYEEEE. V was trimmed by 2 bases and J by 7 bases, leaving 18 bases between them. This CDR3 comprises 15 residues. DNA of the CDR3: TGTGCCAGCAGCTTAGGGACACACCAAAAGGGGACCCAGTACTTC. The encoded protein is CASSLGTHQKGTQYF.

The rearrangement joins TRBV5-1 to TRBJ2-7, with TRBD1 matching over 8 bases. Germline V gives CDR1 SGHRS, CDR2 YFSETQ. J lost 3 bases, V lost 4 bases, and 12 bases had no gene match. The CDR3 covers 16 residues. In DNA, the CDR3 is TGCGCCAGCAGCCCCGGGACAGGAAAAAATTACTACGAGCAGTACTTC. This sequence encodes CASSPGTGKNYYEQYF.

The rearrangement uses TRBV7-8 and TRBJ1-2; D unresolved. Germline lookup yields CDR1 SGHVS and CDR2 FQNEAQ. CDR3 length: 13 residues. V dropped 3 bases and J dropped 1 base, with 6 bases sitting between them. The CDR3 nucleotides are TGTGCCAGCAGCTTGGCCGATAACTATGGCTACACCTTC. Translated: CASSLADNYGYTF.

The chain is built from TRBV10-3 and TRBJ2-1; D is ambiguous. Trimming removed 4 bases at V and 0 bases at J, with 10 bases between. The CDR3 spans 15 residues. Germline CDR1 ENHRY, CDR2 SYGVKD. The CDR3 DNA reads as TGTGCCATCAGTGGTTGGCTCAGCTCCTACAATGAGCAGTTCTTC. Its protein is CAISGWLSSYNEQFF.

The chain is built from TRBV7-2 and TRBJ2-1; the match to TRBD2 covers 11 bases. The trim removed 5 bases at V and 8 bases at J, leaving 8 bases unmatched. CDR3 size: 15 residues. Germline CDR1 SGHTA, CDR2 FQGNSA. CDR3 bases: TGTGCCAGCAGCCAGGTAGCGGGAGGGCCTCATGAGCAGTTCTTC. It translates to CASSQVAGGPHEQFF.

Here the CDR3 reads CASSPGAGGRETQYF. The CDR3 DNA reads TGCGCCAGCAGCCCCGGGGCGGGGGGTAGGGAGACCCAGTACTTC. The chain couples TRBV4-1 to TRBJ2-5, with 8 bases lining up with TRBD2. The CDR3 spans 15 residues. Per the germline V gene, CDR1 is MGHRA and CDR2 is YSYEKL. The trim removed 4 bases at V and 5 bases at J, leaving 9 bases unmatched.

The chain links TRBV7-2 to TRBJ1-3; 10 bases agree with TRBD1. V was clipped by 5 bases and J by 2 bases; unmatched bases: 9. Germline CDR1 and CDR2: SGHTA and FQGNSA. This CDR3 is 17 amino acids long. This CDR3 is CASSPTGQGGTGNTIYF. The CDR3 DNA is TGTGCCAGCAGCCCAACTGGACAGGGGGGTACTGGAAACACCATATATTTT.

This chain joins TRBV2 and TRBJ2-7; 7 bases map to TRBD1. The germline V gene encodes CDR1 SNHLY and CDR2 FYNNEI. This CDR3 spans 14 amino acids. Losses at the gene ends were 9 bases for V and 2 bases for J; bases not matched to a gene: 10. CDR3 bases: TGTGCCAGTGCGTACAGGGGTGTCGCCTACGAGCAGTACTTC. Translating gives CASAYRGVAYEQYF.